Below are 4 T cell receptor beta chains sequenced from a single sample in a study of T cells expressing NK-cell markers. For each CDR3 protein, TCRdb gives one entry from its re-call of the 5' RACE reads, without DNA. Seen in this sample are roughly 430,000 distinct CDR3 sequences; the ten most common clones hold 6% to 9.5%. Source material: blood T cells: a sorted CD56 or NKG2C T cell subset, CD4+ or CD8+ T cells, or bulk PBMC T cells (not recorded which). Receptors were obtained from a woman aged 18-70 years in good health.

This chain joins TRBV7-9 and TRBJ2-7; the TCRdb D gene call, TRBD1, has no DNA to confirm it. Germline lookup yields CDR1 SEHNR and CDR2 FQNEAQ (reference sequence). CDR3 size: 13 residues. CDR3 residues: CASSEGTELRQYF.

The chain recombines TRBV27 with TRBJ2-7; absent DNA, TCRdb's TRBD1 call cannot be checked. The length of the CDR3 is 13 residues. Per germline, CDR1 MNHEY and CDR2 SMNVEV (reference sequence). The CDR3 is CASVGQGPYEQYF.

The chain couples TRBV5-6 to TRBJ2-1. In germline, CDR1 is SGHDT, CDR2 YYEEEE. The length of the CDR3 is 13 residues. CDR3 sequence reads: CASSLVAATEQFF.

The J gene is TRBJ2-1, the V gene TRBV20-1; TCRdb's assignment of TRBD2 cannot be checked, as there is no DNA. The CDR3 covers 16 residues. Germline assignment: CDR1 DFQATT and CDR2 SNEGSKA (reference sequence). The CDR3 loop reads CSARGQAESSYNEQFF.